Below, 10 T cell receptor beta chains from the same sample are listed, as sequenced in a study of response to subunit inactivated influenza vaccine. Each CDR3 protein gets one entry after TCRdb re-called the RT-PCR reads with MiXCR. The sample has 650,000 to 800,000 distinct CDR3 sequences; less than 20% are singletons. This material consisted of PBMCs from blood, taken approximately 5 days after vaccination. These TCRs come from a man aged 50 to 60 who received an inactivated influenza vaccine.

As to this clonotype: Germline is not matched at one junction end, which may reflect a read error. The chain recombines TRBV7-9 with TRBJ2-1; no definite D call. Looked up from germline, CDR1 is SEHNR and CDR2 is FQNEAQ (reference sequence). The CDR3 has 10 amino acids. CDR3 DNA sequence: TGTGCCAGCCGCTTGGATGAGCAGTTCTTC. This sequence encodes CASRLDEQFF.

The rearrangement joins TRBV5-1 to TRBJ2-7, with TRBD1 matching 12 bases. CDR1 SGHRS and CDR2 YFSETQ come from the germline V gene. The CDR3 contains 17 residues. Unmatched junction bases numbered 18, after V lost 7 bases and J lost 7 bases. The DNA for the CDR3 is TGCGCCAGCGCCCTACTACTCACCGGGACAGGGGGCCTTGAGCAGTACTTC. Translation: CASALLLTGTGGLEQYF. Filled out from reference TRBV5-1 and TRBJ2-7, the complete variable domain reads KAGVTQTPRYLIKTRGQQVTLSCSPISGHRSVSWYQQTPGQGLQFLFEYFSETQRNKGNFPGRFSGRQFSNSRSEMNVSTLELGDSALYLCASALLLTGTGGLEQYFGPGTRLTVT.

This chain connects TRBV7-9 to TRBJ2-5; TRBD2 matches at 8 bases. V was pared by 8 bases and J by 5 bases, with 10 bases of the junction left unmatched. This CDR3 has 14 amino acids. Germline CDR1 SEHNR, CDR2 FQNEAQ (reference sequence). CDR3 sequence (DNA): TGTGCCAGCGCCCTACGAGCGGGGGTGGAGACCCAGTACTTC. Translated, it gives CASALRAGVETQYF.

The chain couples TRBV11-2 to TRBJ2-1; D gene ambiguous. V dropped 5 bases and J dropped 9 bases, with 17 bases sitting between them. Germline CDR1 and CDR2: SGHAT and FQNNGV. The CDR3 length is 14 residues. This CDR3 is CASSPRGDFGEQFF. DNA of the CDR3: TGTGCCAGCAGCCCGAGAGGCGATTTTGGTGAGCAGTTCTTC.

This clonotype was counted a few times. The V and J genes are TRBV7-3 and TRBJ2-1, with a tentative D call TRBD1 (6 bases). Trimming left V 5 bases short and J 4 bases short, with 12 bases between. The CDR3 loop spans 14 amino acids. CDR1 and CDR2 from the germline V gene are SGHTA and FQGTGA. CDR3 region: CASSRGTGYNEQFF. The CDR3 nucleotides are TGTGCCAGCAGCCGGGGAACAGGGTACAATGAGCAGTTCTTC.

There are a few counts of this clonotype. The CDR3 loop reads CSAPTDYHSYNEQFF. DNA of the CDR3: TGCAGTGCTCCGACCGATTACCACTCCTACAATGAGCAGTTCTTC. The chain recombines TRBV20-1 with TRBJ2-1, with unresolved D. The V gene lost 5 bases and the J gene lost 0 bases, with 14 bases spanning the gap. CDR3 size: 15 residues. CDR1 is DFQATT, CDR2 SNEGSKA, per germline (reference sequence).

This chain connects TRBV2 to TRBJ1-1; D call uncertain. Germline V CDR1 and CDR2: SNHLY, FYNNEI. Trimming left V 1 base short and J 0 bases short, with 9 bases between. CDR3 length: 15 residues. The CDR3 region is CASSEDPGLNTEAFF. For the CDR3, the DNA is TGTGCCAGCAGTGAAGACCCGGGGTTGAACACTGAAGCTTTCTTT.

V usage is TRBV18 and J usage is TRBJ1-1, with 7 bases that match TRBD1. Germline lookup yields CDR1 KGHSH and CDR2 LQKENI. J lost 3 bases, V lost 3 bases, and 1 base had no gene match. The CDR3 contains 13 residues. The DNA for the CDR3 is TGTGCCAGCTCACCGGGACAGCACACTGAAGCTTTCTTT. Translating gives CASSPGQHTEAFF.

The genes are TRBV6-1 and TRBJ2-2, with 10 positions matching TRBD1. Germline V gives CDR1 MNHNS, CDR2 SASEGT. With V trimmed by 6 bases and J by 4 bases, 5 bases remained unmatched. The CDR3 has 15 amino acids. The CDR3 nucleotides read TGTGCCAGCAGAGGGACAGGGGCGGGCACCGGGGAGCTGTTTTTT. Its protein is CASRGTGAGTGELFF.

This clonotype was found a few times. The DNA of the CDR3 is TGTGCCAGCAGCCCGGACAGCTACTCTGGAAACACCATATATTTT. The encoded protein is CASSPDSYSGNTIYF. The chain joins TRBV9 to TRBJ1-3, with D maybe TRBD1 (6 bases). The CDR3 extends over 15 amino acids. Germline-derived CDR1 and CDR2 are SGDLS and YYNGEE. Trimming left V 4 bases short and J 0 bases short, with 11 bases between.